This T cell receptor (beta chain) was recovered during a study of T-cell memory formation after mild COVID-19. Study in general: TCR clusters were mostly confined to one donor each. Regarding the study as a whole: That cross-reactive memory joined was suggested by some responding clones appearing in pre-infection memory. The study found balanced CD4/CD8 in clones contracting day 15 to 85 and a CD4+ lean in later expanders. Second-wave clones reaching peak frequency on day 37 lacked confirmed SARS-CoV-2 specificity.

In TCRdb, the 5' RACE reads were re-called with MiXCR into one record per CDR3 protein. The sample shows about 400,000 distinct CDR3 sequences, under 25% of them seen only once. This CDR3 has 14 residues. CDR1 and CDR2 from the germline V gene are SGHAT and FQNNGV. V lost 4 bases and J lost 10; bases outside the gene matches: 12. This clonotype has just a few counts. Its antigen is unidentified. The material sequenced was PBMCs or a T cell subset sorted from them (not recorded which). The chain uses TRBV11-2 and TRBJ1-1, with 7 bases fitting TRBD1. This clonotype was sampled from an adult woman who had mild COVID-19 (a few samples of this study predate the infection). Cell type and time point are not known. The chain's CDR3 is CASSSRGTRRGAFF. The DNA for the CDR3 is TGTGCCAGCAGCTCCAGGGGGACGAGGCGCGGAGCTTTCTTT.